Each of the 20 T cell receptor beta chains below was sequenced from the same sample in a study of shared T cell receptors in the human thymus. Clones were read by immunoSEQ multiplex PCR, and TCRdb kept only the in-frame ones, dropping some. The profile shows about 500,000 clones, around 82% of them singletons. These data also formed part of another study, on human thymus T cells.

The sequenced sample was thymocytes. These receptors were obtained from a boy in the first two years of life with a congenital heart defect.

The gene calls are TRBV28 and TRBJ2-7, with 7 bases fitting TRBD2. V lost 5 bases and J lost 5; bases outside the gene matches: 12. Germline V gives CDR1 MDHEN, CDR2 SYDVKM. This CDR3 spans 15 amino acids. The CDR3 spells CASSPLREGRHEQYF. CDR3 bases: TGTGCCAGCAGTCCTCTAAGGGAGGGGCGGCACGAGCAGTACTTC.

The rearrangement joins TRBV2 to TRBJ2-1; perhaps TRBD1 as D (6 bases). The CDR3 extends over 17 amino acids. The V gene lost 6 bases and the J gene lost 0 bases, with 18 bases spanning the gap. In germline, CDR1 is SNHLY, CDR2 FYNNEI. In DNA form, the CDR3 reads TGTGCCAGCAGACACGCAAATGGGGGCTCCTCCTACAATGAGCAGTTCTTC. Amino acid sequence: CASRHANGGSSYNEQFF.

The chain couples TRBV6-1 to TRBJ1-5, with 7 bases identical to TRBD1. The CDR3 length is 23 residues. Germline loops: CDR1 MNHNS, CDR2 SASEGT. J lost 0 bases, V lost 0 bases, and 23 bases had no gene match. The CDR3 here is CASSEACVGDRHTRGPSNQPQHF. CDR3 coding DNA: TGTGCCAGCAGTGAAGCGTGCGTAGGGGACAGACATACCCGGGGGCCTAGCAATCAGCCCCAGCATTTT.

The chain is built from TRBV30 and TRBJ1-6; D not resolved. The length of the CDR3 is 12 residues. CDR1 is GTSNPN, CDR2 SVGIG, per germline (reference sequence). Trimming took off 5 bases at V and 8 bases at J, with 10 bases between the two ends. CDR3 sequence reads: CAWGPADSPLHF. The CDR3 coding sequence is TGTGCCTGGGGACCAGCGGATTCACCCCTCCACTTT.

This clone was seen a few times. This rearrangement joins TRBV2 to TRBJ2-1; a possible D gene is TRBD2 (7 bases). CDR1 SNHLY and CDR2 FYNNEI come from the germline V gene. With 5 bases removed from V and 8 bases from J, the gap between germline ends came to 16 bases. The CDR3 has 14 amino acids. CDR3 in DNA: TGTGCCAGCAGTAGGAGGGGGGGTATGGATGAGCAGTTCTTC. Translating gives CASSRRGGMDEQFF.

This chain joins TRBV6-4 and TRBJ2-3; 9 bases line up with TRBD2. CDR1 is MRHNA, CDR2 SNTAGT, per germline. The trim removed 6 bases at V and 6 bases at J, leaving 13 bases unmatched. This CDR3 has 16 amino acids. The CDR3 is CASSAIGGRVSDTQYF. In DNA, the CDR3 is TGTGCCAGCAGCGCGATTGGCGGGAGGGTTTCCGATACGCAGTATTTT.

This clone has just a few counts. The V and J genes are TRBV11-3 and TRBJ2-7, with 14 nucleotides matching TRBD2. The germline CDR1 and CDR2 sequences are SGHNT and YENEEA. The CDR3 runs 18 residues. Unmatched junction bases numbered 12, after V lost 1 base and J lost 7 bases. The DNA of the CDR3 is TGTGCCAGCAGCTTAGTCCATACCCGGGGACTAGCGGGAGAAGAGCAGTACTTC. Translation: CASSLVHTRGLAGEEQYF.

The chain carries TRBV11-2 and TRBJ2-5, with 7 bases identical to TRBD1. Trimming at V came to 1 base and at J to 2 bases, leaving 4 bases not matched to a gene. Germline CDR1 is SGHAT and CDR2 is FQNNGV. The CDR3 sequence is 15 residues long. CDR3 coding DNA: TGTGCCAGCAGCTTAGCCGACAGGGCACAAGAGACCCAGTACTTC. Amino acid sequence: CASSLADRAQETQYF.

This clone was observed once. The J gene is TRBJ2-5, the V gene TRBV4-2; TRBD2 matches at 7 bases. The CDR3 is 16 amino acids. The junction had 9 bases not matched to a gene; V was cut back by 1 base and J by 4 bases. Germline loops: CDR1 LGHNA, CDR2 YNFKEQ. The CDR3 nucleotides read TGTGCCAGCAGCCAAGCTCCCGGCGGGGAGGGAGAGACCCAGTACTTC. This encodes CASSQAPGGEGETQYF.

V is TRBV4-3 and J is TRBJ1-4; TRBD1 might be the D (6 bases). The CDR3 totals 17 residues. The V end was cut by 0 bases, the J end by 2 bases, with 13 bases between. Germline CDR1 and CDR2: LGHNA and YSLEER. The CDR3 protein is CASSQDRGRGTNEKLFF. DNA for the CDR3: TGCGCCAGCAGCCAAGATCGGGGCAGGGGCACTAATGAAAAACTGTTTTTT.

The chain has TRBV7-2 and TRBJ2-4, with D possibly matching TRBD2 (5 bases). CDR3 length: 15 amino acids. In germline, CDR1 is SGHTA, CDR2 FQGNSA. V shed 5 bases and J shed 1 base, with 12 bases lying between them. The CDR3: CASSRTGSAKNIQYF. In DNA, the CDR3 is TGTGCCAGCAGCCGGACGGGGTCGGCCAAAAACATTCAGTACTTC.

This chain joins TRBV15 and TRBJ2-4, with 8 bases fitting TRBD2. The trim removed 1 base at V and 1 base at J, leaving 12 bases unmatched. CDR3 length: 19 amino acids. Germline CDR1 and CDR2: LNHNV and YYDKDF (reference sequence). The CDR3 coding sequence is TGTGCCACCAGCAGAGCGGGGGCGGGAGGCAATAATGCCAAAAACATTCAGTACTTC. Amino acids: CATSRAGAGGNNAKNIQYF.

This chain joins TRBV12-5 and TRBJ2-7; TRBD1 matches 10 bases. The V segment lost 6 bases and the J segment 4 bases; nucleotides outside the gene matches: 21. Germline CDR1 and CDR2: LGHNT and FRNRAP. The CDR3 loop spans 19 amino acids. The CDR3: CASGLPGQGLPTRSYEQYF. The CDR3 DNA reads as TGTGCTAGTGGCCTTCCGGGACAGGGGCTTCCGACTAGGTCGTACGAGCAGTACTTC.

This chain links TRBV10-1 with TRBJ2-2; the match to TRBD2 covers 10 bases. The germline V gene encodes CDR1 WNHNN and CDR2 SYGVQD (reference sequence). Trimming cost V 8 bases and J 8 bases; bases outside gene matches: 11. The CDR3 consists of 15 residues. The CDR3 DNA reads as TGCGCCAGCCCCATGGCTAGCGGGAGAACGGGGGAGCTGTTTTTT. Translated: CASPMASGRTGELFF.

The rearrangement joins TRBV10-3 to TRBJ1-1, with TRBD1 as a possible D gene (6 bases). The CDR3 is made up of 16 amino acids. Germline-derived CDR1 and CDR2 are ENHRY and SYGVKD. Trimming removed 4 bases from V and 0 bases from J, with 15 bases in between. CDR3 residues: CAISARKGVMNTEAFF. The CDR3 coding sequence is TGTGCCATCAGTGCCCGTAAGGGGGTAATGAACACTGAAGCTTTCTTT.

As concerns this clone: Other nucleotide sequences in the sample specify the same CDR3. The CDR3 DNA is TGTGCCAGTAGTATAGGACAGGGGGCCTACGAGCAGTACTTC. It is translated as CASSIGQGAYEQYF. The chain combines TRBV19 with TRBJ2-7; 9 nucleotides agree with TRBD1. This CDR3 has 14 residues. Trimming took 1 base from V and 2 from J; bases not matched to a gene: 0. The V gene's germline CDR1 is LNHDA and CDR2 SQIVND (reference sequence).

V usage is TRBV14 and J usage is TRBJ2-1; TRBD2 matches 8 bases. Germline V lookup: CDR1 SGHDN, CDR2 FVKESK. The J segment lost 4 bases and the V segment lost 6 bases, leaving 14 bases of the junction unmatched. The CDR3 has 17 residues. In DNA form, the CDR3 reads TGTGCCAGCAGGCAGACCCGGGAGGGTAGAATTTACAATGAGCAGTTCTTC. It encodes CASRQTREGRIYNEQFF.

The CDR3 nucleotides read TGCGCCAGCAGCTTGGAATTCGGGGCGGTTAATAGCGGGCGCTCCTACGAGCAGTACTTC. It codes for CASSLEFGAVNSGRSYEQYF. The V and J genes are TRBV5-1 and TRBJ2-7, with 7 bases identical to TRBD2. The ends lost 0 bases at V and 0 bases at J; junction bases unmatched: 18. The CDR3 sequence is 20 residues long. Germline V CDR1 and CDR2: SGHRS, YFSETQ.

The chain combines TRBV4-2 with TRBJ1-3, with TRBD1 as a possible D gene (6 bases). Looked up from germline, CDR1 is LGHNA and CDR2 is YNFKEQ. The CDR3 extends over 16 amino acids. V lost 0 bases and J lost 4, with 13 bases in between. The CDR3 DNA reads TGTGCCAGCAGCCAAGATAGGGGGGGAAGAGGAAACACCATATATTTT. Translation gives CASSQDRGGRGNTIYF.

The sample holds a few counts of this clone. The CDR3 sequence: CASSRGDRPSYGYTF. The CDR3, as DNA: TGTGCCAGCAGCCGAGGGGACAGGCCTTCCTATGGCTACACCTTC. The gene calls are TRBV7-9 and TRBJ1-2, with 8 bases aligning to TRBD1. V lost 5 bases and J lost 4; bases outside the gene matches: 9. Germline V CDR1 and CDR2: SEHNR, FQNEAQ (reference sequence). CDR3 length equals 15 residues.